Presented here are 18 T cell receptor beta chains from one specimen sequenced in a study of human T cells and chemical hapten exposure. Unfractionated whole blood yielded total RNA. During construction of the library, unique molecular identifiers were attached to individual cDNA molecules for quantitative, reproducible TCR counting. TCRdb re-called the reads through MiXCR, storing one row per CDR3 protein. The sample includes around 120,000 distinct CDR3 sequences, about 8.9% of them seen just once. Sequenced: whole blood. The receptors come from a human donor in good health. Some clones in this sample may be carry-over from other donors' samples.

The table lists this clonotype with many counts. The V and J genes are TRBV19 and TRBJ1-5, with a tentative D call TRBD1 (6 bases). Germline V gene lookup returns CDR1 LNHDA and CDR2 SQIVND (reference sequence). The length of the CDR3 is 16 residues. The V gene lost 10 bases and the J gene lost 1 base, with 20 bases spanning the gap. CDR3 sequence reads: CATRGVGDRSNQPQHF. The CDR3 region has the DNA TGTGCCACAAGGGGGGTTGGCGACCGAAGCAATCAGCCCCAGCATTTT.

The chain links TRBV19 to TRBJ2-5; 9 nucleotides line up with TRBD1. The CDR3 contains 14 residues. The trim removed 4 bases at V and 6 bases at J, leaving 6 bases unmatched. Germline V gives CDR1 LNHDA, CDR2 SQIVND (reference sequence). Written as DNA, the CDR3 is TGTGCCAGTAGTACGGGACAGGGAGTTCAGACCCAGTACTTC. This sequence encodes CASSTGQGVQTQYF.

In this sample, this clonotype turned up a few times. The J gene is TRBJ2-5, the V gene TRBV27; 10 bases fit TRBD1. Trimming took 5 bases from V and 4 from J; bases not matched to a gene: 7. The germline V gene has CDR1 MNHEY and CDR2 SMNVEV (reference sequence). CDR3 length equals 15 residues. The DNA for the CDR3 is TGTGCCAGCAGTCACCGGGACAGGGGACGAGAGACCCAGTACTTC. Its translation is CASSHRDRGRETQYF.

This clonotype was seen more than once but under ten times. This CDR3 is CAIRASPTDPETPLHF. CDR3 nucleotide sequence: TGTGCCATCCGCGCCAGCCCCACCGACCCGGAGACACCCCTCCACTTT. V usage is TRBV10-3 and J usage is TRBJ1-6, with unresolved D. Germline lookup yields CDR1 ENHRY and CDR2 SYGVKD. V was shortened by 8 bases and J by 11 bases, with 25 bases between the two germline ends. The CDR3 totals 16 residues.

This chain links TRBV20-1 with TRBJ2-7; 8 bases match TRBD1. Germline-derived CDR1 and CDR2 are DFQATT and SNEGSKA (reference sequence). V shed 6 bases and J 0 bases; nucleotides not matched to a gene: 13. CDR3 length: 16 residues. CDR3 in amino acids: CSARPYPGQVSYEQYF. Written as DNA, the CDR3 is TGCAGTGCGAGGCCCTACCCGGGACAGGTCTCCTACGAGCAGTACTTC.

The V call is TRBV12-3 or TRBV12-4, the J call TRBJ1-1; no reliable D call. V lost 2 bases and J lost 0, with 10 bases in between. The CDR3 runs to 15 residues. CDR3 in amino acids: CASSLSGSLNTEAFF. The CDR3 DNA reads TGTGCCAGCAGTTTATCCGGGTCCTTGAACACTGAAGCTTTCTTT.

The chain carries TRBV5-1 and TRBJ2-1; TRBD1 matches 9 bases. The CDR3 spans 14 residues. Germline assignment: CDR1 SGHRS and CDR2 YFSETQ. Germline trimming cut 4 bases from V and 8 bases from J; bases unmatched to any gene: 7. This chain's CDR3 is CASSRQGDWDEQFF. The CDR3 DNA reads TGCGCCAGCAGCAGACAGGGGGATTGGGATGAGCAGTTCTTC. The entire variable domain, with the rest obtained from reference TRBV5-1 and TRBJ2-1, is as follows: KAGVTQTPRYLIKTRGQQVTLSCSPISGHRSVSWYQQTPGQGLQFLFEYFSETQRNKGNFPGRFSGRQFSNSRSEMNVSTLELGDSALYLCASSRQGDWDEQFFGPGTRLTVL.

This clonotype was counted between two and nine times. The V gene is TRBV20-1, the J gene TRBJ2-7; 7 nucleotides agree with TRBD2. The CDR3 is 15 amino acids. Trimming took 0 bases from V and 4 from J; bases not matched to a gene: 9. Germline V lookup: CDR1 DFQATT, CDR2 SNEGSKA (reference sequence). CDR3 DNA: TGCAGTGCTAGAGAGGGGAGGGGAGTAGGATACGAGCAGTACTTC. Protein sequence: CSAREGRGVGYEQYF.

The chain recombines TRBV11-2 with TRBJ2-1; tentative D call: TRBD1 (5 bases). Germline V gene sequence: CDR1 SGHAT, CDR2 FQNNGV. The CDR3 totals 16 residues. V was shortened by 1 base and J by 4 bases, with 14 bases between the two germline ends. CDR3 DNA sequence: TGTGCCAGCAGCTTAGTGCAGGGCCCGACTTACAATGAGCAGTTCTTC. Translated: CASSLVQGPTYNEQFF.

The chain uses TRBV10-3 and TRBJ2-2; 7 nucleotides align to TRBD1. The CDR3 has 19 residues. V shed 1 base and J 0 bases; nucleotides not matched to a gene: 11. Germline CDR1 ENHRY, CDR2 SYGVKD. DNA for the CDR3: TGTGCCATCAGTGAGTTAACGAACTTGACAGGGACGAACACCGGGGAGCTGTTTTTT. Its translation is CAISELTNLTGTNTGELFF.

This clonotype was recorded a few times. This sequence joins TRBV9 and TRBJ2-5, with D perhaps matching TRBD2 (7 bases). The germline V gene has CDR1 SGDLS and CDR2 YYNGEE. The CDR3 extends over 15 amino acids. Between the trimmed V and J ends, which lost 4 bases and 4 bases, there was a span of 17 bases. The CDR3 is CASSKRGGGGETQYF. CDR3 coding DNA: TGTGCCAGCAGCAAGAGGGGGGGGGGCGGAGAGACCCAGTACTTC.

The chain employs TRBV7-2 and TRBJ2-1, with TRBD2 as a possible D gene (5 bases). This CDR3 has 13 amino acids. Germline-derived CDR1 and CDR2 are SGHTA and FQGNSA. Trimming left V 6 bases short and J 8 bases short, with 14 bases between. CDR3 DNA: TGTGCCAGCAGTCCCCCTAGCTTCCATGAGCAGTTCTTC. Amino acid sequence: CASSPPSFHEQFF.

The CDR3 loop reads CASTLAGGPADTQYF. DNA for the CDR3: TGCGCCAGCACCTTAGCGGGAGGGCCTGCAGATACGCAGTATTTT. The chain employs TRBV5-1 and TRBJ2-3, with 11 bases aligning to TRBD2. This CDR3 is built from 15 residues. V shed 6 bases and J 4 bases; nucleotides not matched to a gene: 7. Germline V CDR1 and CDR2: SGHRS, YFSETQ.

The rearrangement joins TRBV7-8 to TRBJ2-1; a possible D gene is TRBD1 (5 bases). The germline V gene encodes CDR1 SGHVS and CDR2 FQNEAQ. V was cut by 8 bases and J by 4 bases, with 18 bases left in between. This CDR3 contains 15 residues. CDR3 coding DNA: TGTGCCAGCGGACCTAGGGGTTCCACTTACAATGAGCAGTTCTTC. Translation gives CASGPRGSTYNEQFF.

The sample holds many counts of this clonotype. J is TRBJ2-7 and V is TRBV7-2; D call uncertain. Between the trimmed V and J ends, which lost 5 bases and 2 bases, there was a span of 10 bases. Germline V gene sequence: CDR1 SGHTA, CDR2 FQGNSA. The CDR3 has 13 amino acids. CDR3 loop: CASSPFSTYEQYF. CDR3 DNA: TGTGCCAGCAGCCCTTTCTCAACCTACGAGCAGTACTTC.

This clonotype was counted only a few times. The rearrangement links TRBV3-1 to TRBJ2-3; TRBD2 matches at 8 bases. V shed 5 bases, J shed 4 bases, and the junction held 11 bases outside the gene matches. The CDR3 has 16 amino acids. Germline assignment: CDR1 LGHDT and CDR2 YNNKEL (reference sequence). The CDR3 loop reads CASSFTEREIPDTQYF. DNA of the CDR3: TGTGCCAGCAGCTTTACTGAGCGGGAGATACCAGATACGCAGTATTTT.

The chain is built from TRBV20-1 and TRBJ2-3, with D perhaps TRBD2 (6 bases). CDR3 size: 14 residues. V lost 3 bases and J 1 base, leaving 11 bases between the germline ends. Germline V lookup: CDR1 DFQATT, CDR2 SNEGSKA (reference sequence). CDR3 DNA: TGCAGTGCTAGGCTCGGGGGTGGCACAGATACGCAGTATTTT. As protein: CSARLGGGTDTQYF.

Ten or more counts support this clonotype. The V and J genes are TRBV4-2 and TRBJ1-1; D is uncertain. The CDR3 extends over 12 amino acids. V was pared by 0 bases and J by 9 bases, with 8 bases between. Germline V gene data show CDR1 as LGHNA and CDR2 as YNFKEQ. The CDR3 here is CASSQDLRQAFF. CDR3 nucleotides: TGTGCCAGCAGCCAAGATTTAAGGCAAGCTTTCTTT.